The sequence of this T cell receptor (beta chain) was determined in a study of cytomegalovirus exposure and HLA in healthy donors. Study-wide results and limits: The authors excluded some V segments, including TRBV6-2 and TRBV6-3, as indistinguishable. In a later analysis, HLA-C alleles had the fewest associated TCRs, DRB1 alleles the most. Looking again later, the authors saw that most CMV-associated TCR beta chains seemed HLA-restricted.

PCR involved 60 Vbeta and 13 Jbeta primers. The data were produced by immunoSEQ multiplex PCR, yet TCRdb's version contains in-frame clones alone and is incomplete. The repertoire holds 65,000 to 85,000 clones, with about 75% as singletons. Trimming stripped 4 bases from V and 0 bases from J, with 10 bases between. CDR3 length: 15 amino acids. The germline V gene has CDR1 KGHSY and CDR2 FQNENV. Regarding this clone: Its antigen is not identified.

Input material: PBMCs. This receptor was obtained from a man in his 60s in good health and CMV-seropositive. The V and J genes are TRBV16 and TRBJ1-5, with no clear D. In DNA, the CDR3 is TGTGCCAGCAGCCGGGGAGGACTTAGCAATCAGCCCCAGCATTTT. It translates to CASSRGGLSNQPQHF.